Listed here are 32 T cell receptor beta chains from one sample, sequenced in a study of identical twins (dated by TCRdb to the mid-2010s). Libraries came from 5' RACE. The sequencing machine was an Illumina HiSeq 2000. In TCRdb, the public reads were trimmed at Q25 with fastp and aligned with MiXCR, with productive beta chains retained. Every CDR3 protein is listed once, alongside the most common genes and DNA of its rows. In this sample the table shows under 300,000 distinct CDR3 sequences, under 8.5% of which occur a single time. The top ten hold approximately 14% of the sample. This same sample was also part of a study on T cells expressing NK-cell markers.

Sequenced input: CD8+ T cells sorted from blood. All receptors come from a woman aged 18-30 years in good health.

J is TRBJ2-1 and V is TRBV13, with D perhaps matching TRBD2 (6 bases). The germline V gene has CDR1 PRHDT and CDR2 FYEKMQ (reference sequence). The CDR3 extends over 17 amino acids. Trimming shortened V by 6 bases and J by 0 bases, and 18 bases separated the two germline ends. For the CDR3, the DNA is TGTGCCAGCAGTTCGTCGGAGCGGGCCTCCTCCTACAATGAGCAGTTCTTC. Amino acids: CASSSSERASSYNEQFF.

This clonotype occurred a few times. The chain uses TRBV9 and TRBJ2-3; possible D gene TRBD2, 6 bases. The CDR3 runs to 16 residues. V was cut by 0 bases and J by 1 base, with 12 bases left in between. Germline CDR1 reads SGDLS; CDR2 reads YYNGEE. The CDR3 sequence is CASSVVGGFGTDTQYF. In DNA form, the CDR3 reads TGTGCCAGCAGCGTAGTTGGGGGGTTCGGCACAGATACGCAGTATTTT.

This chain connects TRBV9 to TRBJ1-5, with TRBD1 as a possible D gene (5 bases). Germline-derived CDR1 and CDR2 are SGDLS and YYNGEE. Trimming took 0 bases from V and 7 from J, leaving 14 bases between them. This CDR3 is 15 amino acids long. CDR3: CASSVGGGAGQPQHF. The CDR3, as DNA: TGTGCCAGCAGCGTAGGGGGGGGAGCGGGACAGCCCCAGCATTTT.

This sequence joins TRBV13 and TRBJ2-2; D uncertain. Trimming removed 5 bases from V and 6 bases from J, with 10 bases in between. CDR1 and CDR2 (germline): PRHDT, FYEKMQ (reference sequence). The CDR3 extends over 13 amino acids. The CDR3 coding sequence is TGTGCCAGCAGCCCGAGCCATCCCGGGGAGCTGTTTTTT. Translating it yields CASSPSHPGELFF.

This clonotype was counted only a few times. J is TRBJ2-2 and V is TRBV7-8; 8 nucleotides match TRBD2. The CDR3 contains 18 residues. Trimming took 2 bases from V and 4 from J; bases not matched to a gene: 12. Germline V lookup: CDR1 SGHVS, CDR2 FQNEAQ. CDR3: CASSLYGLAGPGTGELFF. CDR3 in DNA: TGTGCCAGCAGCTTATACGGACTAGCCGGGCCGGGCACCGGGGAGCTGTTTTTT. Using reference TRBV7-8 and TRBJ2-2 for the parts outside the CDR3, the full variable domain is GAGVSQSPRYKVAKRGQDVALRCDPISGHVSLFWYQQALGQGPEFLTYFQNEAQLDKSGLPSDRFFAERPEGSVSTLKIQRTQQEDSAVYLCASSLYGLAGPGTGELFFGEGSRLTVL.

At least ten counts were recorded for this clonotype. The chain combines TRBV15 with TRBJ2-2; D uncertain. From germline, CDR1 is LNHNV and CDR2 YYDKDF (reference sequence). The CDR3 is 15 amino acids. V lost 1 base and J 3 bases, leaving 9 bases between the germline ends. The CDR3 sequence is CATSRGGVDTGELFF. The CDR3 DNA is TGTGCCACCAGCAGAGGCGGAGTGGACACCGGGGAGCTGTTTTTT.

The V and J genes are TRBV10-2 and TRBJ2-1; D perhaps matches TRBD2 (7 bases). The V end was cut by 8 bases, the J end by 8 bases, with 19 bases between. This CDR3 has 14 amino acids. Per germline, CDR1 WSHSY and CDR2 SAAADI. CDR3 nucleotide sequence: TGCGCCAGCGAGAGCGGGACAAAAGAGGATGAGCAGTTCTTC. Protein sequence: CASESGTKEDEQFF.

The table lists this clonotype with a few counts. The J gene is TRBJ2-7, the V gene TRBV11-2; no clear D gene. This CDR3 is built from 15 residues. Germline CDR1 SGHAT, CDR2 FQNNGV. Trimming pared 5 bases from V and 3 bases from J, leaving 17 bases between. Here the CDR3 reads CASSRSGPFNYEQYF. In nucleotides, the CDR3 is TGTGCCAGCAGCCGATCGGGTCCATTCAACTACGAGCAGTACTTC.

This clonotype was seen repeatedly, ten times or more. The chain couples TRBV20-1 to TRBJ2-2; 9 nucleotides align to TRBD1. The V gene end was trimmed by 5 bases and the J gene end by 1 base; junction bases not matched to a gene: 2. CDR3 size: 14 residues. The germline V gene encodes CDR1 DFQATT and CDR2 SNEGSKA (reference sequence). CDR3 in DNA: TGCAGTGCTTGGGACAGGGAGAACACCGGGGAGCTGTTTTTT. It codes for CSAWDRENTGELFF.

This clonotype was counted a few times. The chain carries TRBV3-1 and TRBJ2-7, with 14 bases lining up with TRBD2. The V gene's germline CDR1 is LGHDT and CDR2 YNNKEL (reference sequence). V shed 0 bases, J shed 5 bases, and the junction held 3 bases outside the gene matches. The CDR3 is 16 residues long. CDR3 amino acids: CASSQDQGLAGDEQYF. The DNA for the CDR3 is TGTGCCAGCAGCCAAGATCAGGGACTAGCGGGAGACGAGCAGTACTTC.

The rearrangement uses TRBV6-1 and TRBJ2-6; D is perhaps TRBD2 (6 bases). This CDR3 contains 18 residues. Trimming pared 8 bases from V and 2 bases from J, leaving 22 bases between. Germline V gene lookup returns CDR1 MNHNS and CDR2 SASEGT. DNA of the CDR3: TGTGCCAGCTGGAAACCGACCCGGACGGGAGCTGGGGCCAACGTCCTGACTTTC. Translated, it gives CASWKPTRTGAGANVLTF.

The chain combines TRBV3-1 with TRBJ2-2; a weak D match, TRBD2 (5 bases). The CDR3 is 13 amino acids. V dropped 1 base and J dropped 10 bases, with 10 bases sitting between them. Germline V gene data show CDR1 as LGHDT and CDR2 as YNNKEL (reference sequence). CDR3 DNA: TGTGCCAGCAGCCAAGCGGGAAAACTGGAGCTGTTTTTT. It translates to CASSQAGKLELFF.

This clonotype was counted many times. V gene TRBV9 combines with J gene TRBJ1-6; D is ambiguous. Germline lookup yields CDR1 SGDLS and CDR2 YYNGEE. V was trimmed by 2 bases and J by 4 bases, leaving 7 bases between them. The CDR3 is made up of 14 amino acids. CDR3 coding DNA: TGTGCCAGCAGCGTCAGTTATTATAATTCACCCCTCCACTTT. Its translation: CASSVSYYNSPLHF.

This clonotype was picked up a small number of times. V usage is TRBV7-2 and J usage is TRBJ2-5; D might be TRBD2 (5 bases). Germline V gene lookup returns CDR1 SGHTA and CDR2 FQGNSA. This CDR3 has 16 residues. Between the trimmed V and J ends, which lost 5 bases and 2 bases, there was a span of 18 bases. The CDR3 bases are TGTGCCAGCAGCCCATCCGGAACTAGAACGCAAGAGACCCAGTACTTC. Its translation is CASSPSGTRTQETQYF.

The table lists this clonotype with a few counts. This sequence joins TRBV11-1 and TRBJ2-4; 9 nucleotides line up with TRBD1. Germline-derived CDR1 and CDR2 are SGHAT and FQDESV (reference sequence). This CDR3 is 20 amino acids long. The ends lost 5 bases at V and 1 base at J; junction bases unmatched: 18. The CDR3 loop is CASSGPPGQGRPVAKNIQYF. CDR3 coding DNA: TGTGCCAGCAGCGGCCCTCCGGGACAGGGTAGACCTGTGGCCAAAAACATTCAGTACTTC.

This clonotype was observed many times. CDR3 bases: TGTGCCAGCGGGATGGCGGGGAGCAATCAGCCCCAGCATTTT. Its protein is CASGMAGSNQPQHF. This chain connects TRBV9 to TRBJ1-5; D not certain. V was clipped by 7 bases and J by 1 base, with 12 bases between them. The CDR3 is 14 residues long. Germline CDR1 SGDLS, CDR2 YYNGEE.

The V call is TRBV7-9, the J call TRBJ2-7; D not certain. This CDR3 spans 13 amino acids. Germline V CDR1 and CDR2: SEHNR, FQNEAQ (reference sequence). V lost 8 bases to trimming and J lost 0 bases, with 11 bases between them. The CDR3 nucleotides are TGTGCCAGCTCTGGGGAAACCTCCTACGAGCAGTACTTC. Its protein is CASSGETSYEQYF.

This clonotype was observed a handful of times. The chain employs TRBV7-8 and TRBJ2-1, with TRBD2 matching over 8 bases. V lost 2 bases, J lost 8 bases, and 11 bases stayed unmatched. Germline values: CDR1 SGHVS, CDR2 FQNEAQ. The CDR3 spans 16 residues. This CDR3 reads CASSLLRGAGRDEQFF. For the CDR3, the DNA is TGTGCCAGCAGCTTACTGCGGGGGGCGGGGAGGGATGAGCAGTTCTTC.

The gene calls are TRBV29-1 and TRBJ2-3; D is unresolved. Trimming left V 5 bases short and J 6 bases short, with 9 bases between. From germline, CDR1 is SQVTM and CDR2 ANQGSEA. The CDR3 runs to 11 residues. CDR3 amino acids: CSVSDGDTQYF. For the CDR3, the DNA is TGCAGCGTTTCCGATGGGGATACGCAGTATTTT.

This clonotype was seen only a few times. The chain couples TRBV12-3 or TRBV12-4 to TRBJ2-1, with D perhaps TRBD2 (7 bases). The CDR3 consists of 13 residues. Trimming pared 8 bases from V and 9 bases from J, leaving 17 bases between. The CDR3: CASQESGGSEQFF. Here the CDR3 DNA reads TGTGCCAGCCAAGAATCGGGGGGCAGTGAGCAGTTCTTC.

This clonotype occurred a few times. An end of the junction does not agree with germline; a read error may underlie this. The chain combines TRBV7-7 with TRBJ2-1; TRBD2 is a possible D gene (5 bases). Germline V lookup: CDR1 SSHAT, CDR2 FNYEAQ (reference sequence). This CDR3 region has 15 residues. In nucleotides, the CDR3 is TGTGCTAGCAGCTTAGGACCGGGGTTTGCTGGTGAGCAGTTCTTC. It yields the protein CASSLGPGFAGEQFF. Based on the CDR3 plus reference TRBV7-7 and TRBJ2-1, the full variable domain is GAGVSQSPRYKVTKRGQDVTLRCDPISSHATLYWYQQALGQGPEFLTYFNYEAQPDKSGLPSDRFSAERPEGSISTLTIQRTEQRDSAMYRCASSLGPGFAGEQFFGPGTRLTVL.

This clonotype was picked up many times. CDR3 sequence reads: CASSVSNGNMYEQYF. The CDR3 nucleotides are TGTGCCAGCAGCGTCAGCAACGGGAATATGTACGAGCAGTACTTC. V and J are TRBV9 and TRBJ2-7; the D gene is possibly TRBD2 (5 bases). From germline, CDR1 is SGDLS and CDR2 YYNGEE. The CDR3 totals 15 residues. With 2 bases removed from V and 4 bases from J, the gap between germline ends came to 16 bases.

The rearrangement uses TRBV12-3 or TRBV12-4 and TRBJ2-6; D is undetermined. The V end lost 6 bases, the J end lost 0 bases, and 15 bases lay between the germline ends. This CDR3 has 17 residues. The CDR3: CASRSDTSHSGANVLTF. DNA of the CDR3: TGTGCCAGCAGATCAGACACCAGCCACTCTGGGGCCAACGTCCTGACTTTC.

This clonotype was observed a handful of times. J is TRBJ1-1 and V is TRBV20-1; 7 bases are a match to TRBD1. CDR3 length equals 14 residues. CDR1 is DFQATT and CDR2 is SNEGSKA in the germline V gene (reference sequence). The J segment lost 7 bases and the V segment lost 3 bases, leaving 11 bases of the junction unmatched. CDR3 region: CSASAADQGVEAFF. The CDR3 DNA reads TGCAGTGCTAGTGCTGCCGACCAGGGGGTTGAAGCTTTCTTT.

The gene calls are TRBV6-5 and TRBJ1-4; D not certain. The CDR3 runs to 15 residues. Trimming removed 2 bases at V and 0 bases at J, with 7 bases between. CDR1 MNHEY and CDR2 SVGAGI come from the germline V gene. CDR3 sequence reads: CASSYGPATNEKLFF. The CDR3, as DNA: TGTGCCAGCAGTTACGGGCCTGCAACTAATGAAAAACTGTTTTTT.

Note on this clonotype: Given a much more abundant clone one base away, this may be a read error. The genes are TRBV14 and TRBJ2-2, with unresolved D. CDR3 size: 12 residues. V lost 6 bases and J 0 bases, leaving 2 bases between the germline ends. CDR1 is SGHDN and CDR2 is FVKESK in the germline V gene. CDR3 region: CASRSNTGELFF. DNA for the CDR3: TGTGCCAGCAGGTCGAACACCGGGGAGCTGTTTTTT.

In its sample, this clonotype was seen a few times. V usage is TRBV4-3 and J usage is TRBJ2-1; the D gene is possibly TRBD1 (5 bases). Germline V lookup: CDR1 LGHNA, CDR2 YSLEER. The V and J ends lost 4 bases and 5 bases respectively, with 12 bases between them. The CDR3 contains 14 residues. Here the CDR3 DNA reads TGCGCCAGCAGCCGGGGCATTACGGACAATGAGCAGTTCTTC. Protein product: CASSRGITDNEQFF.

This clonotype showed up just a few times. The J gene is TRBJ2-7, the V gene TRBV11-3; TRBD2 might be the D (5 bases). Germline CDR1 reads SGHNT; CDR2 reads YENEEA. The CDR3 loop spans 17 amino acids. The V end was cut by 5 bases, the J end by 5 bases, with 25 bases between. The CDR3 nucleotides are TGTGCCAGCAGCCATTCCGGAGTGCGGGCTCCGTCGGACGAGCAGTACTTC. Protein product: CASSHSGVRAPSDEQYF.

Many counts were recorded for this clonotype. This chain links TRBV29-1 with TRBJ1-1; D not certain. Germline-derived CDR1 and CDR2 are SQVTM and ANQGSEA. The CDR3 has 12 residues. V lost 7 bases, J lost 3 bases, and 12 bases lay in between. The DNA for the CDR3 is TGCAGCGCGAAAGATCGTTACACTGAAGCTTTCTTT. It yields the protein CSAKDRYTEAFF.

This chain connects TRBV30 to TRBJ1-2; TRBD1 matches 9 bases. Germline V gives CDR1 GTSNPN, CDR2 SVGIG (reference sequence). CDR3 length: 14 residues. With V trimmed by 2 bases and J by 1 base, 2 bases remained unmatched. The CDR3 nucleotides read TGTGCCTGGAGTCAGACAGGGGGTAACTATGGCTACACCTTC. Protein: CAWSQTGGNYGYTF.

This clonotype came up a few times. The rearrangement uses TRBV27 and TRBJ1-2; tentative D call: TRBD1 (5 bases). V was shortened by 4 bases and J by 4 bases, with 13 bases between the two germline ends. Looked up from germline, CDR1 is MNHEY and CDR2 is SMNVEV (reference sequence). The CDR3 runs to 14 residues. CDR3 coding DNA: TGTGCCAGCAGTTCCTTGGACAAGGGCTATGGCTACACCTTC. Its translation is CASSSLDKGYGYTF.

This CDR3 is CASSQTKVEQFF. In DNA form, the CDR3 reads TGTGCCAGCAGCCAAACTAAGGTGGAGCAGTTCTTC. The chain couples TRBV14 to TRBJ2-1; D not certain. V was clipped by 2 bases and J by 10 bases, with 9 bases between them. The CDR3 runs to 12 residues. Per germline, CDR1 SGHDN and CDR2 FVKESK.